This T cell receptor beta chain was captured by sequencing in a study of CD8 T cells in ankylosing spondylitis. Study-level results: Earlier literature documents some of the motif variants in reactive arthritis synovial fluid and blood. The clones that were linked to disease were reported to be significantly enriched in matched synovial fluid samples from ankylosing spondylitis patients.

Turning to this clonotype: Its antigen is unidentified.

Trimming removed 8 bases from V and 6 bases from J; junction bases left unmatched: 4. The V gene's germline CDR1 is MNHNS and CDR2 SASEGT. The CDR3 covers 13 residues. Libraries for TCR beta were made by quantitative 5'-RACE with molecular barcodes. TCRdb processed the 5' RACE reads anew with MiXCR; each CDR3 protein has one entry. The data show a few hundred thousand distinct CDR3 sequences, 10% seen once. The receptor was isolated from a male donor with ankylosing spondylitis or in good health (not recorded which). Source material: blood, either unsorted or a sorted T cell fraction (not recorded which). The V call is TRBV6-1, the J call TRBJ2-4; 10 nucleotides match TRBD1. The CDR3 DNA is TGTGCCAGCCTGGGACAGGGGTCAAACATTCAGTACTTC. Its translation is CASLGQGSNIQYF.